These 28 T cell receptor beta chains were all obtained from the same sample, sequenced in a study of human T cells and chemical hapten exposure. Time point meaning: patch test 2, 6 weeks after DPC sensitization. Treatment reported: therapeutic diphenylcyclopropenone sensitization with weekly scalp DPC. TCRdb processed the RACE reads anew with MiXCR; each CDR3 protein has one entry. The sample consists of approximately 69,000 distinct CDR3 sequences, 10% of them appearing once. The specimen comprised whole blood, sampled in connection with sensitization to the hapten diphenylcyclopropenone (DPC). Every receptor here comes from a woman between 50 and 59 years old with alopecia areata. Some clones in this sample may be carry-over from other donors' samples.

This clonotype has more than one count but fewer than ten. The genes are TRBV5-1 and TRBJ1-1; D uncertain. Germline V gives CDR1 SGHRS, CDR2 YFSETQ. The V and J ends lost 4 bases and 7 bases respectively, with 11 bases between them. The CDR3 has 12 amino acids. CDR3 loop: CASSLDGYEAFF. CDR3 sequence (DNA): TGCGCCAGCAGCCTGGACGGATATGAAGCTTTCTTT.

This clonotype was observed many times. The chain joins TRBV5-1 to TRBJ2-1; D gene uncertain. V lost 1 base and J 5 bases, leaving 10 bases between the germline ends. Germline V gives CDR1 SGHRS, CDR2 YFSETQ. The CDR3 runs to 14 residues. CDR3 bases: TGCGCCAGCAGCTTGAACGTAAGGGACAATGAGCAGTTCTTC. It codes for CASSLNVRDNEQFF.

This clonotype was counted many times. V usage is TRBV20-1 and J usage is TRBJ1-1; tentatively, D is TRBD1 (5 bases). The CDR3 consists of 12 residues. CDR1 DFQATT and CDR2 SNEGSKA come from the germline V gene (reference sequence). V lost 8 bases, J lost 6 bases, and 16 bases lay in between. The CDR3 DNA is TGCAGTATGGGGGGGAGGGTCGCTGAAGCTTTCTTT. This gives the protein CSMGGRVAEAFF.

In its sample, this clonotype was seen many times. V and J are TRBV5-6 and TRBJ2-1; 14 bases map to TRBD2. The V and J ends lost 0 bases and 9 bases, in that order; junction bases with no gene match: 2. The CDR3 covers 15 residues. CDR1 and CDR2 from the germline V gene are SGHDT and YYEEEE. CDR3 residues: CASSLAGLAGVEQFF. The DNA for the CDR3 is TGTGCCAGCAGCTTGGCGGGACTAGCGGGAGTTGAGCAGTTCTTC.

This clonotype was recorded at least ten times. The CDR3 DNA reads as TGTGCCAGCAGTTTAACGGCAGCTCCGAACACTGAAGCTTTCTTT. Protein: CASSLTAAPNTEAFF. The chain has TRBV12-3 or TRBV12-4 and TRBJ1-1; D is undetermined. The V and J ends lost 2 bases and 1 base respectively, with 11 bases between them. The CDR3 is 15 residues long.

The sample holds many counts of this clonotype. The rearrangement joins TRBV3-1 to TRBJ2-1; TRBD2 matches at 14 bases. Germline loops: CDR1 LGHDT, CDR2 YNNKEL (reference sequence). J gave up 7 bases and V 0 bases, and 8 bases lay outside the gene matches. This CDR3 region has 18 residues. For the CDR3, the DNA is TGTGCCAGCAGCCAAGATGGAGGGACTAGCGGGAGTTGGAATGAGCAGTTCTTC. It yields the protein CASSQDGGTSGSWNEQFF.

This clonotype appeared many times. This rearrangement joins TRBV15 to TRBJ2-1; D is unclear. V was clipped by 3 bases and J by 8 bases, with 14 bases between them. The CDR3 is made up of 14 amino acids. CDR1 and CDR2 from the germline V gene are LNHNV and YYDKDF (reference sequence). Here the CDR3 DNA reads TGTGCCACCAGCAGCGTTAGTAATCCCGATGAGCAGTTCTTC. It is translated as CATSSVSNPDEQFF.

Only a few counts were recorded for this clonotype. CDR3 protein: CASSPAGTQEPQHF. The DNA for the CDR3 is TGTGCCAGCTCACCAGCTGGGACCCAAGAGCCCCAGCATTTT. V gene TRBV18 combines with J gene TRBJ1-5; D possibly corresponds to TRBD1 (5 bases). Trimming took off 2 bases at V and 8 bases at J, with 13 bases between the two ends. The CDR3 totals 14 residues. Looked up from germline, CDR1 is KGHSH and CDR2 is LQKENI.

Notes on this clonotype: A read error may be the cause here, since a much bigger clone is one base away. V and J are TRBV11-3 and TRBJ2-1; D is unclear. Gene TRBJ2-7 matches the end of the DNA better, so the J call may be wrong. Per the germline V gene, CDR1 is SGHNT and CDR2 is YENEEA. This CDR3 has 12 amino acids. The CDR3 loop reads CASSPGAHEQYF. DNA of the CDR3: TGTGCCAGCAGCCCCGGCGCACATGAGCAGTACTTC.

V gene TRBV4-2 combines with J gene TRBJ2-5, with D uncertain. CDR1 and CDR2 (germline): LGHNA, YNFKEQ. Trimming took 3 bases from V and 0 from J, leaving 8 bases between them. This CDR3 spans 14 amino acids. The CDR3 DNA reads TGTGCCAGCAGCCAGGGAATGTACCAAGAGACCCAGTACTTC. Amino acids: CASSQGMYQETQYF.

V is TRBV19 and J is TRBJ2-4, with 14 bases fitting TRBD2. The germline gives CDR1 LNHDA, CDR2 SQIVND (reference sequence). The CDR3 totals 16 residues. V dropped 3 bases and J dropped 6; count of bases not matched to a gene: 4. The CDR3 sequence: CASSISGTSGRNIQYF. The CDR3 nucleotides are TGTGCCAGTAGTATTTCCGGGACTAGCGGGAGAAACATTCAGTACTTC.

V gene TRBV5-1 combines with J gene TRBJ2-5; no firm D call. The CDR3 consists of 14 residues. Germline V lookup: CDR1 SGHRS, CDR2 YFSETQ. Trimming stripped 4 bases from V and 2 bases from J, with 12 bases between. CDR3 protein: CASSPSVGQETQYF. The CDR3 bases are TGCGCCAGCAGCCCCAGCGTGGGACAAGAGACCCAGTACTTC.

This clonotype was detected only a few times. This rearrangement joins TRBV5-4 to TRBJ2-1; maybe TRBD2 (5 bases). CDR1 and CDR2 (germline): SGHNT, YYREEE (reference sequence). The CDR3 is made up of 14 amino acids. V gave up 0 bases and J gave up 7 bases, with 11 bases separating them. The CDR3 bases are TGTGCCAGCAGCTTGGGAGGGTCCTTTAATGAGCAGTTCTTC. Translation: CASSLGGSFNEQFF.

This clonotype was counted many times. The rearrangement links TRBV5-1 to TRBJ2-5; 9 bases match TRBD2. This CDR3 comprises 15 residues. Trimming took 0 bases from V and 4 from J; bases not matched to a gene: 4. The germline CDR1 and CDR2 sequences are SGHRS and YFSETQ. CDR3 bases: TGCGCCAGCAGCTTGGAAGCGGGAGGCGGAGAGACCCAGTACTTC. Translated: CASSLEAGGGETQYF.

With respect to this clonotype: The conserved phenylalanine or tryptophan is not found at the CDR3 terminus, so this likely reflects a read error. V gene TRBV13 combines with J gene TRBJ2-3, with TRBD2 as a possible D gene (5 bases). CDR3 length: 13 amino acids. CDR1 is PRHDT and CDR2 is FYEKMQ in the germline V gene (reference sequence). The V end was cut by 5 bases, the J end by 4 bases, with 10 bases between. The CDR3 region is CASSPAGADTQYL. For the CDR3, the DNA is TGTGCCAGCAGCCCCGCCGGGGCAGATACGCAGTATTTG.

V is TRBV29-1 and J is TRBJ2-7, with D unresolved. Germline V gives CDR1 SQVTM, CDR2 ANQGSEA. With 5 bases removed from V and 0 bases from J, the gap between germline ends came to 8 bases. The CDR3 spans 12 residues. The CDR3: CSVSESSYEQYF. The CDR3 nucleotides are TGCAGCGTTTCTGAGAGCTCCTACGAGCAGTACTTC.

This clonotype occurred many times. The J gene is TRBJ1-6, the V gene TRBV20-1; D is ambiguous. Germline values: CDR1 DFQATT, CDR2 SNEGSKA (reference sequence). Trimming cost V 7 bases and J 0 bases, with 7 bases left between them. The CDR3 runs 13 residues. DNA of the CDR3: TGCAGTGTTCAGAGCTCCTATAATTCACCCCTCCACTTT. This sequence encodes CSVQSSYNSPLHF.

The chain combines TRBV19 with TRBJ2-1, with TRBD2 matching over 15 bases. Germline V CDR1 and CDR2: LNHDA, SQIVND (reference sequence). The junction had 5 bases not matched to a gene; V was cut back by 4 bases and J by 4 bases. This CDR3 is 17 amino acids long. CDR3 in amino acids: CASSKGLAGGQYNEQFF. CDR3 sequence (DNA): TGTGCCAGTAGTAAGGGACTAGCGGGAGGCCAGTACAATGAGCAGTTCTTC.

CDR3 nucleotide sequence: TGCAGTGGGACGACCACCTACGAGCAGTACTTC. This sequence encodes CSGTTTYEQYF. The chain couples TRBV29-1 to TRBJ2-7; either TRBD1 or TRBD2 may supply D (5 bases each). Germline CDR1 reads SQVTM; CDR2 reads ANQGSEA. The CDR3 totals 11 residues.

At least ten counts were recorded for this clonotype. The chain couples TRBV5-1 to TRBJ2-3; TRBD2 matches 9 bases. The V gene end was trimmed by 1 base and the J gene end by 1 base; junction bases not matched to a gene: 13. This CDR3 spans 19 amino acids. Germline loops: CDR1 SGHRS, CDR2 YFSETQ. The CDR3 sequence is CASSLSALSVAGGTDTQYF. The CDR3 DNA is TGCGCCAGCAGCTTGTCCGCTCTGTCGGTAGCGGGAGGCACAGATACGCAGTATTTT.

This clonotype was counted ten times or more. This chain joins TRBV6-5 and TRBJ1-2; the D is unclear. Germline CDR1 is MNHEY and CDR2 is SVGAGI. The ends were cut back, 0 bases at V and 9 bases at J, with 11 bases in the middle. The CDR3 is 13 amino acids. As DNA, the CDR3 is TGTGCCAGCAGTTACTCGCTGGCTCAGAGCTACACCTTC. Its translation is CASSYSLAQSYTF.

This clonotype showed up just once. A much larger clone differs from this one at a single base, so this may be a read error. V gene TRBV10-1 combines with J gene TRBJ2-7, with a tentative D call TRBD2 (6 bases). Trimming took off 4 bases at V and 6 bases at J, with 13 bases between the two ends. Germline lookup yields CDR1 WNHNN and CDR2 SYGVQD (reference sequence). The CDR3 is made up of 13 amino acids. The CDR3 reads CASSANGRPEQYF. The CDR3 DNA follows: TGCGCCAGCAGTGCTAACGGGAGACCCGAGCAGTACTTC.

This clonotype appeared many times. The chain uses TRBV7-6 and TRBJ1-4, with D unclear. The ends were cut back, 7 bases at V and 5 bases at J, with 14 bases in the middle. The CDR3 runs to 14 residues. Germline CDR1 SGHVS, CDR2 FNYEAQ. The CDR3 region is CASIPARVNEKLFF. The CDR3, as DNA: TGTGCCAGCATCCCAGCCCGGGTAAATGAAAAACTGTTTTTT.

Points on this clonotype: Since a much larger clone is just one base distant, this may be a read error. This chain joins TRBV29-1 and TRBJ1-2; D may be TRBD1 (5 bases). The V gene's germline CDR1 is SQVTM and CDR2 ANQGSEA. V was shortened by 6 bases and J by 2 bases, with 10 bases between the two germline ends. This CDR3 spans 12 amino acids. The CDR3 nucleotides read TGCAGCGTGGTCGGGGCCAACTATGGCTACACCTTC. Translating it yields CSVVGANYGYTF.

A few counts support this clonotype. This chain connects TRBV20-1 to TRBJ2-3; D gene unclear. Trimming pared 3 bases from V and 5 bases from J, leaving 6 bases between. Germline V gene data show CDR1 as DFQATT and CDR2 as SNEGSKA (reference sequence). This CDR3 has 11 amino acids. The CDR3 DNA reads as TGCAGTGCTAGCTCCCTAGATACGCAGTATTTT. Protein product: CSASSLDTQYF.

The rearrangement links TRBV2 to TRBJ2-1; no reliable D call. CDR3 size: 14 residues. From germline, CDR1 is SNHLY and CDR2 FYNNEI. The V end was cut by 8 bases, the J end by 0 bases, with 11 bases between. CDR3 bases: TGTGCCAGCGGACCGGATGTCTCCTACAATGAGCAGTTCTTC. Translation gives CASGPDVSYNEQFF.

There are many counts of this clonotype. V gene TRBV12-3 or TRBV12-4 combines with J gene TRBJ2-1; D ambiguous. The CDR3 is made up of 13 amino acids. V gave up 4 bases and J gave up 7 bases, with 11 bases separating them. The CDR3 is CASSSSARNEQFF. The CDR3, as DNA: TGTGCCAGCAGTTCTAGTGCTCGGAATGAGCAGTTCTTC.

In this sample, this clonotype turned up many times. This chain links TRBV18 with TRBJ2-7, with 10 nucleotides matching TRBD1. This CDR3 spans 15 amino acids. Germline V gene data show CDR1 as KGHSH and CDR2 as LQKENI. The ends lost 3 bases at V and 2 bases at J; junction bases unmatched: 4. This CDR3 is CASSPGTGAPYEQYF. In nucleotides, the CDR3 is TGTGCCAGCTCACCGGGGACAGGGGCCCCCTACGAGCAGTACTTC.